One sample yielded the 5 T cell receptor beta chains listed below, sequenced in a study of immune evolution from preneoplasia to lung adenocarcinoma. Clones were sequenced by immunoSEQ multiplex PCR, and TCRdb holds only the in-frame ones, with some missing. The repertoire includes around 11,000 clones, about 78% of them detected once, and around 3.9% sits in the top ten. The sequencing sample was made of FFPE minimally invasive lung adenocarcinoma tissue. Receptor source: a person aged 60-80 years with lung adenocarcinoma.

Only a few counts were recorded for this clone. The V and J genes are TRBV18 and TRBJ1-6; perhaps TRBD1 as D (5 bases). V was shortened by 2 bases and J by 9 bases, with 14 bases between the two germline ends. The CDR3 loop spans 15 amino acids. The germline CDR1 and CDR2 sequences are KGHSH and LQKENI. The CDR3 loop is CASSPGTSRGSPLHF. The CDR3 DNA follows: TGTGCCAGCTCACCAGGGACCTCGCGGGGTTCACCCCTCCACTTT.

The chain joins TRBV18 to TRBJ1-4, with D perhaps TRBD1 (5 bases). The germline V gene encodes CDR1 KGHSH and CDR2 LQKENI. CDR3 length equals 14 residues. V lost 3 bases, J lost 4 bases, and 9 bases lay in between. The CDR3 nucleotides are TGTGCCAGCTCACCCCGGGACGGTAATGAAAAACTGTTTTTT. This gives the protein CASSPRDGNEKLFF. Drawing the rest from reference TRBV18 and TRBJ1-4, the complete variable domain is NAGVMQNPRHLVRRRGQEARLRCSPMKGHSHVYWYRQLPEEGLKFMVYLQKENIIDESGMPKERFSAEFPKEGPSILRIQQVVRGDSAAYFCASSPRDGNEKLFFGSGTQLSVL.

The chain carries TRBV7-9 and TRBJ2-5, with TRBD1 matching 12 bases. CDR1 is SEHNR, CDR2 FQNEAQ, per germline (reference sequence). V was pared by 4 bases and J by 5 bases, with 11 bases of the junction left unmatched. This CDR3 region has 17 residues. CDR3 DNA: TGTGCCAGCAGCTCTACCTCCGGGACAGGGGGCTATGAGACCCAGTACTTC. This encodes CASSSTSGTGGYETQYF.

The chain has TRBV19 and TRBJ1-2; 7 bases agree with TRBD1. The CDR3 loop spans 14 amino acids. Per the germline V gene, CDR1 is LNHDA and CDR2 is SQIVND (reference sequence). With 7 bases clipped from V and 8 bases from J, the junction kept 13 bases outside the gene matches. The CDR3, as DNA: TGTGCCAGTACCCCGGACAGGTTATCTCTGGGCTACACCTTC. The encoded protein is CASTPDRLSLGYTF.

The chain recombines TRBV5-1 with TRBJ1-1; D unresolved. Germline CDR1 and CDR2: SGHRS and YFSETQ. The length of the CDR3 is 13 residues. Deletions cut 2 bases from V and 1 base from J, with 6 bases between. In DNA, the CDR3 is TGCGCCAGCAGCTTTGGACCGAACACTGAAGCTTTCTTT. Translating gives CASSFGPNTEAFF.